This T cell receptor (beta chain) is drawn from a study of T-cell reconstitution after alpha-beta-depleted transplantation in children. Trimming cost V 0 bases and J 5 bases, with 13 bases left between them. The CDR3 runs to 15 residues. Germline V gives CDR1 LGHDT, CDR2 YNNKEL (reference sequence). This clonotype appeared a single time. The authors prepared the TCRbeta library with unique molecular identifiers. MiXCR, applied by TCRdb to the PCR reads, yields one record per CDR3 protein. Of fewer than 250,000 distinct CDR3 sequences in the sample, about a sixth were seen once. This material consisted of PBMCs, mostly from graft donor cells, taken 360 days after TCRalphabeta/CD19-depleted stem cell transplant. The TCR was taken from a male patient aged 2-10 years who had a stem cell transplant for acute lymphoblastic leukemia, so the T cells may come from the graft donor. The chain has TRBV3-1 and TRBJ1-1, with a weak D call TRBD1 (5 bases). CDR3 DNA sequence: TGTGCCAGCAGCCAAGATCCCAGGGAGGAAACTGAAGCTTTCTTT. Translated: CASSQDPREETEAFF.